These 26 T cell receptor beta chains originate from one sample sequenced in a study of metastatic and nonmetastatic thyroid tumors. Not a single patient had been given any form of treatment at any point before undergoing thyroid surgery. MiXCR reprocessed the PCR reads for TCRdb. The table has tens of thousands of clones, around 30% seen once. Input material: blood. Receptor source: a male donor with papillary thyroid cancer or a benign thyroid nodule (not recorded which). Some clones in this sample may be carry-over from other donors' samples.

By sample fraction, this clone is medium-sized (0.01 to 0.1%). The chain carries TRBV20-1 and TRBJ1-1; perhaps TRBD1 as D (5 bases). Trimming pared 0 bases from V and 3 bases from J, leaving 17 bases between. Germline V gene sequence: CDR1 DFQATT, CDR2 SNEGSKA (reference sequence). CDR3 size: 16 residues. The CDR3 region is CSARDPGGEHDTEAFF. DNA for the CDR3: TGCAGTGCTAGAGACCCAGGAGGGGAGCACGACACTGAAGCTTTCTTT.

In its sample, this clone was seen a few times. The chain employs TRBV28 and TRBJ1-2; maybe TRBD1 (5 bases). Germline V lookup: CDR1 MDHEN, CDR2 SYDVKM. Trimming took 11 bases from V and 6 from J, leaving 13 bases between them. This CDR3 has 11 amino acids. The chain's CDR3 is CAGAGYNGYTF. For the CDR3, the DNA is TGTGCCGGGGCGGGATATAATGGCTACACCTTC.

This clone has more than one count but fewer than ten. J is TRBJ1-1 and V is TRBV12-3 or TRBV12-4; the D is unclear. This CDR3 is 14 amino acids long. With 3 bases removed from V and 0 bases from J, the gap between germline ends came to 8 bases. The CDR3 loop is CASSFGRLNTEAFF. The DNA of the CDR3 is TGTGCCAGCAGTTTTGGACGGCTGAACACTGAAGCTTTCTTT.

Concerning this clone: One end of the junction is discordant with germline, which a read error may explain. The gene calls are TRBV28 and TRBJ1-5, with a weak D call TRBD1 (5 bases). The CDR3 loop spans 14 amino acids. CDR1 is MDHEN and CDR2 is SYDVKM in the germline V gene. CDR3 region: CASSEAGGYQRQHF. CDR3 DNA: TGTGCCAGCAGTGAGGCTGGGGGTTATCAGCGCCAGCATTTT.

The V and J genes are TRBV9 and TRBJ2-5; no definite D call. Germline V gene lookup returns CDR1 SGDLS and CDR2 YYNGEE. CDR3 length: 12 residues. V shed 3 bases and J shed 1 base, with 4 bases lying between them. The CDR3 DNA reads TGTGCCAGCAGCGATTTCCAAGAGACCCAGTACTTC. Translated, it gives CASSDFQETQYF.

This sequence joins TRBV25-1 and TRBJ1-3; D may be TRBD1 (6 bases). The length of the CDR3 is 12 residues. Trimming took 11 bases from V and 7 from J, leaving 15 bases between them. Germline CDR1 MGHDK, CDR2 SYGVNS. The CDR3: CAARGRSNTIYF. The CDR3 nucleotides are TGTGCCGCACGGGGGCGGTCGAACACCATATATTTT.

This clone was seen a few times. This chain connects TRBV6-1 to TRBJ2-5, with TRBD2 matching 8 bases. The CDR3 is 18 residues long. The trim removed 5 bases at V and 4 bases at J, leaving 18 bases unmatched. The germline CDR1 and CDR2 sequences are MNHNS and SASEGT. The DNA of the CDR3 is TGTGCCAGCAGTTGGCTTAGCGGGGCAGAAGAGACCCCAGAGACCCAGTACTTC. This gives the protein CASSWLSGAEETPETQYF.

The chain links TRBV2 to TRBJ2-7, with a possible D match to TRBD2 (5 bases). V was pared by 7 bases and J by 5 bases, with 6 bases between. Germline assignment: CDR1 SNHLY and CDR2 FYNNEI. This CDR3 spans 10 amino acids. The chain's CDR3 is CASTGNEQYF. The CDR3 DNA reads TGTGCCAGCACCGGGAACGAGCAGTACTTC.

This clone was detected only a few times. The chain couples TRBV28 to TRBJ1-1; D is unclear. The CDR3 length is 12 residues. CDR1 and CDR2 (germline): MDHEN, SYDVKM. Trimming cost V 10 bases and J 2 bases, with 11 bases left between them. The CDR3 reads CAIFAYNTEAFF. CDR3 coding DNA: TGTGCCATCTTTGCTTATAACACTGAAGCTTTCTTT.

The chain uses TRBV20-1 and TRBJ2-3; D possibly corresponds to TRBD2 (5 bases). Germline lookup yields CDR1 DFQATT and CDR2 SNEGSKA (reference sequence). The CDR3 has 13 residues. V was cut by 1 base and J by 3 bases, with 8 bases left in between. This CDR3 is CSARVLATDTQYF. In DNA form, the CDR3 reads TGCAGTGCTAGAGTCCTAGCAACAGATACGCAGTATTTT.

This clone appeared many times. V gene TRBV3-1 combines with J gene TRBJ2-3; D is uncertain. V was trimmed by 0 bases and J by 1 base, leaving 14 bases between them. The V gene's germline CDR1 is LGHDT and CDR2 YNNKEL (reference sequence). The length of the CDR3 is 17 residues. CDR3 nucleotide sequence: TGTGCCAGCAGCCAAGAAATCCCTCGGTCCGGCACAGATACGCAGTATTTT. Translated: CASSQEIPRSGTDTQYF.

In this sample, this clone is medium-sized. The chain employs TRBV28 and TRBJ1-5; tentatively, D is TRBD1 (5 bases). The CDR3 contains 14 residues. Germline V gives CDR1 MDHEN, CDR2 SYDVKM. The ends were cut back, 5 bases at V and 5 bases at J, with 13 bases in the middle. In nucleotides, the CDR3 is TGTGCCAGCAGTGCGGCTGGGGGTTATCAGCCCCAGCATTTT. Residues: CASSAAGGYQPQHF.

This clone was found many times. The rearrangement uses TRBV11-1 and TRBJ2-2; 11 nucleotides line up with TRBD2. CDR1 and CDR2 (germline): SGHAT, FQDESV (reference sequence). The CDR3 runs to 16 residues. V dropped 4 bases and J dropped 4; count of bases not matched to a gene: 5. The CDR3 DNA is TGTGCCAGCAGCTCTATTACTAGCGGGAGCACCGGGGAGCTGTTTTTT. It codes for CASSSITSGSTGELFF.

The chain recombines TRBV4-1 with TRBJ2-7; the match to TRBD1 covers 12 bases. CDR1 and CDR2 from the germline V gene are MGHRA and YSYEKL. This CDR3 is built from 16 residues. With V trimmed by 0 bases and J by 4 bases, 4 bases remained unmatched. The CDR3 sequence is CASSQDKGQGAYEQYF. CDR3 coding DNA: TGCGCCAGCAGCCAAGATAAGGGACAGGGGGCTTACGAGCAGTACTTC.

CDR3 nucleotide sequence: TGTGCCAGCAGCAAGGGACAGGGGGCCGCCTACGAGCAGTACTTC. It translates to CASSKGQGAAYEQYF. The chain joins TRBV7-2 to TRBJ2-7; 12 bases agree with TRBD1. V lost 5 bases and J lost 2; bases outside the gene matches: 4. Germline lookup yields CDR1 SGHTA and CDR2 FQGNSA. The CDR3 runs to 15 residues.

The genes are TRBV5-1 and TRBJ2-4; 7 bases fit TRBD2. The CDR3 runs 13 residues. V trimming: 7 bases; J trimming: 5 bases; junction bases outside the gene matches: 6. Germline CDR1 reads SGHRS; CDR2 reads YFSETQ. The CDR3 coding sequence is TGCGCCAGCCGGGTGGGAGGGGAAAACATTCAGTACTTC. It specifies CASRVGGENIQYF. The variable domain in full, with the rest retrieved from reference TRBV5-1 and TRBJ2-4, is KAGVTQTPRYLIKTRGQQVTLSCSPISGHRSVSWYQQTPGQGLQFLFEYFSETQRNKGNFPGRFSGRQFSNSRSEMNVSTLELGDSALYLCASRVGGENIQYFGAGTRLSVL.

This clone appeared a few times. The V gene is TRBV28, the J gene TRBJ2-7; D unresolved. V lost 2 bases and J lost 9, with 17 bases in between. This CDR3 is built from 14 residues. The germline gives CDR1 MDHEN, CDR2 SYDVKM. The CDR3 loop reads CASSLGGNNLGQYF. DNA for the CDR3: TGTGCCAGCAGTTTAGGTGGAAACAACCTTGGGCAGTACTTC.

This clone was seen only a few times. The chain uses TRBV7-8 and TRBJ2-7, with D perhaps matching TRBD2 (5 bases). Germline V CDR1 and CDR2: SGHVS, FQNEAQ. The CDR3 spans 14 residues. V was cut by 5 bases and J by 6 bases, with 17 bases left in between. The CDR3 protein is CASSLRGAGSEQYF. In DNA form, the CDR3 reads TGTGCCAGCAGCCTCCGAGGTGCGGGCTCCGAGCAGTACTTC.

The chain recombines TRBV29-1 with TRBJ1-1; D possibly corresponds to TRBD1 (5 bases). Germline CDR1 reads SQVTM; CDR2 reads ANQGSEA. The V and J ends lost 4 bases and 6 bases respectively, with 6 bases between them. The CDR3 covers 10 residues. CDR3 in DNA: TGCAGCGTTGTGGGGGCTGAAGCTTTCTTT. Translated, it gives CSVVGAEAFF. The full variable domain, rest sourced from reference TRBV29-1 and TRBJ1-1, is SAVISQKPSRDICQRGTSLTIQCQVDSQVTMMFWYRQQPGQSLTLIATANQGSEATYESGFVIDKFPISRPNLTFSTLTVSNMSPEDSSIYLCSVVGAEAFFGQGTRLTVV.

The chain links TRBV24-1 to TRBJ2-1; 11 nucleotides agree with TRBD2. This CDR3 has 16 amino acids. Germline loops: CDR1 KGHDR, CDR2 SFDVKD. After removal of 0 bases from V and 4 bases from J, the junction contained 1 base not matched to a gene. CDR3 loop: CATSDLTSGSYNEQFF. CDR3 bases: TGTGCCACCAGTGATTTGACTAGCGGGAGTTACAATGAGCAGTTCTTC.

The CDR3 DNA reads TGTGCCAGCAGCTCGGGGGTCGGGACAGACGCGGGTGAGCAGTTCTTC. The encoded protein is CASSSGVGTDAGEQFF. V usage is TRBV11-2 and J usage is TRBJ2-1; possible D gene TRBD1, 7 bases. Trimming left V 4 bases short and J 9 bases short, with 22 bases between. Per germline, CDR1 SGHAT and CDR2 FQNNGV. This CDR3 spans 16 amino acids.

V gene TRBV4-2 combines with J gene TRBJ1-4; the D is unclear. Trimming cost V 1 base and J 2 bases, with 8 bases left between them. This CDR3 has 15 residues. Germline values: CDR1 LGHNA, CDR2 YNFKEQ. The CDR3 DNA sequence: TGTGCCAGCAGCCAAGCGGCCGGGACTAATGAAAAACTGTTTTTT. Translated, it gives CASSQAAGTNEKLFF.

The gene calls are TRBV19 and TRBJ1-1, with D uncertain. This CDR3 region has 14 residues. Germline V CDR1 and CDR2: LNHDA, SQIVND (reference sequence). V lost 4 bases to trimming and J lost 4 bases, with 13 bases between them. The CDR3 spells CASSRGLGITEAFF. CDR3 sequence (DNA): TGTGCCAGTAGTAGGGGTCTAGGGATCACTGAAGCTTTCTTT.

The chain has TRBV28 and TRBJ1-1; D ambiguous. Germline V gene sequence: CDR1 MDHEN, CDR2 SYDVKM. The CDR3 contains 13 residues. V was clipped by 5 bases and J by 7 bases, with 14 bases between them. CDR3 sequence: CASSNLGWVEAFF. The CDR3 nucleotides read TGTGCCAGCAGTAACCTGGGGTGGGTTGAAGCTTTCTTT.

The chain couples TRBV6-1 to TRBJ2-7; a possible D gene is TRBD1 (7 bases). This CDR3 spans 15 amino acids. V shed 6 bases and J shed 0 bases, with 15 bases lying between them. Germline V gene data show CDR1 as MNHNS and CDR2 as SASEGT. The CDR3 region has the DNA TGTGCCAGCAGCGGGGGACAGTACCACTCCTACGAGCAGTACTTC. It yields the protein CASSGGQYHSYEQYF.

In this sample, this clone turned up a few times. This chain joins TRBV27 and TRBJ2-2; 7 bases are shared with TRBD2. V lost 6 bases to trimming and J lost 6 bases; unmatched junction nucleotides: 10. The CDR3 has 15 amino acids. Germline lookup yields CDR1 MNHEY and CDR2 SMNVEV (reference sequence). Here the CDR3 DNA reads TGTGCCAGCAGCCAAGCTCGCGGGAGTGCCGGGGAGCTGTTTTTT. It encodes CASSQARGSAGELFF.